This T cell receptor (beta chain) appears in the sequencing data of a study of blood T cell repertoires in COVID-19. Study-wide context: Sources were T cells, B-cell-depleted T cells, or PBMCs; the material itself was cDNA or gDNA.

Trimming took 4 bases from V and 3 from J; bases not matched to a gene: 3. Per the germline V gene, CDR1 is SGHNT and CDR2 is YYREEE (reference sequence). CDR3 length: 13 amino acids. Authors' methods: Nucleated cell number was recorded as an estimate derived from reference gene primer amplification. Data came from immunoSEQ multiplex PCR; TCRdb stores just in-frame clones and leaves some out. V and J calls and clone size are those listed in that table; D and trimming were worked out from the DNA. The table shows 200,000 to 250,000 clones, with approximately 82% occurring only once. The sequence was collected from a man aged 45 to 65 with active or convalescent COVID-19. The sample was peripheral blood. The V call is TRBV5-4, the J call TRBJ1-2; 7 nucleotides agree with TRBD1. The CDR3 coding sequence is TGTGCCAGCAGCCGGGACAGTCACTATGGCTACACCTTC. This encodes CASSRDSHYGYTF.